Below are 7 T cell receptor beta chains sequenced from a single sample in a study of CD8 T cells in ankylosing spondylitis. General study points: One TCR beta motif, made up of about 8 highly homologous variants, appeared characteristic of ankylosing spondylitis blood.

In TCRdb, the 5' RACE reads were re-called with MiXCR into one record per CDR3 protein. The table lists 650,000 to 800,000 distinct CDR3 sequences, under 20% of them singletons. These receptors lack a known antigen. Sequenced: blood, either unsorted or a sorted T cell fraction (not recorded which). These receptor sequences come from a male donor with ankylosing spondylitis.

The chain recombines TRBV7-8 with TRBJ2-3; 7 positions match TRBD2. J gave up 3 bases and V 1 base, and 10 bases lay outside the gene matches. The CDR3 is 17 amino acids. From germline, CDR1 is SGHVS and CDR2 FQNEAQ. Written as DNA, the CDR3 is TGTGCCAGCAGCTTAGGAGGTGGCGGGAGTATTACAGATACGCAGTATTTT. It is translated as CASSLGGGGSITDTQYF.

The J gene is TRBJ1-1, the V gene TRBV9; no firm D call. This CDR3 has 13 amino acids. Germline V gene sequence: CDR1 SGDLS, CDR2 YYNGEE. Between the trimmed V and J ends, which lost 3 bases and 9 bases, there was a span of 15 bases. Here the CDR3 DNA reads TGTGCCAGCAGCGGAGGGTATCAACACCAAGCTTTCTTT. Amino acid sequence: CASSGGYQHQAFF.

The V gene is TRBV3-1, the J gene TRBJ2-5; 10 nucleotides agree with TRBD2. CDR1 is LGHDT and CDR2 is YNNKEL in the germline V gene (reference sequence). With V trimmed by 4 bases and J by 0 bases, 2 bases remained unmatched. This CDR3 region has 15 residues. CDR3 in amino acids: CASSPTSGNQETQYF. The DNA for the CDR3 is TGTGCCAGCAGCCCTACTAGCGGGAACCAAGAGACCCAGTACTTC.

The chain uses TRBV10-3 and TRBJ2-3, with 8 positions matching TRBD2. V was pared by 2 bases and J by 6 bases, with 4 bases of the junction left unmatched. This CDR3 is built from 14 residues. Germline-derived CDR1 and CDR2 are ENHRY and SYGVKD. The CDR3 bases are TGTGCCATCAGTGAGACGGGGGGGCCGGATACGCAGTATTTT. Translated: CAISETGGPDTQYF.

V gene TRBV7-2 combines with J gene TRBJ2-3; a possible D gene is TRBD2 (5 bases). The CDR3 covers 17 residues. Trimming shortened V by 6 bases and J by 4 bases, and 23 bases separated the two germline ends. The germline V gene has CDR1 SGHTA and CDR2 FQGNSA. The CDR3: CASSSNPGGFTADTQYF. The CDR3 region has the DNA TGTGCCAGCAGTTCCAACCCCGGAGGTTTCACCGCAGATACGCAGTATTTT.

The chain carries TRBV20-1 and TRBJ1-6; possible D gene TRBD1, 5 bases. Germline CDR1 is DFQATT and CDR2 is SNEGSKA (reference sequence). V was clipped by 0 bases and J by 11 bases, with 11 bases between them. CDR3 length: 13 residues. CDR3 in DNA: TGCAGTGCTAGAGATCAAGGGGAAGCACCCCTCCACTTT. Its translation: CSARDQGEAPLHF.

This clonotype was picked up a small number of times. For the CDR3, the DNA is TGTGCCAGCAGGATCCTCGGGGAGGTGGGCAATCAGCCCCAGCATTTT. Its protein product is CASRILGEVGNQPQHF. The chain employs TRBV12-3 or TRBV12-4 and TRBJ1-5; no definite D call. The ends were cut back, 6 bases at V and 2 bases at J, with 17 bases in the middle. This CDR3 contains 16 residues.